These T cell receptor beta chains were read from a single sample in a study of identical twins. TCRdb redid the calling of the 5' RACE reads with MiXCR, one entry per CDR3 protein. The data show under 900,000 distinct CDR3 sequences, with 15% to 20% seen just once and about an eighth held by the top ten. This same sample was also taken into another study, of T cells expressing NK-cell markers.

Input material: PBMCs. The source of these receptors is a woman under 30 in good health. Each CDR3 is given with its conserved first and last residue. Each record gives: J gene, clone size, V gene, D gene, CDR3 DNA, CDR3 protein. D genes are given only for firm matches. The size entry is marked missing in some rows and otherwise reads once, few, many or a size class.

J: TRBJ2-3; size: few; V: TRBV20-1; D: .; DNA: TGCAGTGCTATGTCTTCGGATACGCAGTATTTT; CDR3: CSAMSSDTQYF
J: TRBJ2-3; size: .; V: TRBV19; D: .; DNA: TGTGCCAGTAGTACTCCCACAGGGTACCCAGATACGCAGTATTTT; CDR3: CASSTPTGYPDTQYF
J: TRBJ2-3; size: .; V: TRBV5-5; D: .; DNA: TGTGCCAGCAGCCACACTACCTTCATGGACCATACGCAGTATTTT; CDR3: CASSHTTFMDHTQYF
J: TRBJ2-7; size: few; V: TRBV4-2; D: TRBD1; DNA: TGTGCCAGCAGCCAAGATCTGGGGACAGGACGGGTCTACGAGCAGTACTTC; CDR3: CASSQDLGTGRVYEQYF
J: TRBJ1-1; size: few; V: TRBV29-1; D: TRBD1; DNA: TGCAGCATCCGACAGGGGTGGGGGATGAACACTGAAGCTTTCTTT; CDR3: CSIRQGWGMNTEAFF
J: TRBJ2-6; size: many; V: TRBV14; D: .; DNA: TGTGCCAGCAGCCACCATTCCGCCCCTGCTGGGGCCAACGTCCTGACTTTC; CDR3: CASSHHSAPAGANVLTF
J: TRBJ1-2; size: .; V: TRBV12-3/TRBV12-4; D: TRBD1; DNA: TGTGCCAGCAGTTTAAAGGGACAGGGCTACTATGGCTACACCTTC; CDR3: CASSLKGQGYYGYTF
J: TRBJ2-2; size: .; V: TRBV10-3; D: .; DNA: TGTGCCATCCGGGCCGGGAACACCGGGGAGCTGTTTTTT; CDR3: CAIRAGNTGELFF
J: TRBJ1-6; size: few; V: TRBV7-2; D: .; DNA: TGTGCCAGCAGCCGCGCAGGCGGTTCACCCCTCCACTTT; CDR3: CASSRAGGSPLHF
J: TRBJ2-4; size: .; V: TRBV7-2; D: .; DNA: TGTGCCAGCAGCTTTGGCGGCACAAGCAAAAACATTCAGTACTTC; CDR3: CASSFGGTSKNIQYF
J: TRBJ1-2; size: .; V: TRBV3-1; D: .; DNA: TGTGCCTGCTGCCAAGATGTGACAGCCCACTATGGCTACACCTTC; CDR3: CACCQDVTAHYGYTF
J: TRBJ2-1; size: few; V: TRBV12-3/TRBV12-4; D: .; DNA: TGTGCCAGCAGTTTAAATCGGGCCAATGAGCAGTTCTTC; CDR3: CASSLNRANEQFF
J: TRBJ2-4; size: .; V: TRBV20-1; D: .; DNA: TGCAGTGCTAGTTTAGGGCCAAACATTCAGTACTTC; CDR3: CSASLGPNIQYF
J: TRBJ1-1; size: .; V: TRBV27; D: TRBD1; DNA: TGTGCCAGCAGTTTTCGGGACAGACTGAACACTGAAGCTTTCTTT; CDR3: CASSFRDRLNTEAFF
J: TRBJ2-7; size: many; V: TRBV4-3; D: .; DNA: TGCGCCAGCAGCCAAGAGAGGGCGAGCTACGAGCAGTACTTC; CDR3: CASSQERASYEQYF
J: TRBJ2-7; size: .; V: TRBV4-3; D: .; DNA: TGCGCCAGCAGCCACGGACAGAGCGAGCAGTACTTC; CDR3: CASSHGQSEQYF
J: TRBJ1-5; size: .; V: TRBV20-1; D: TRBD1; DNA: TGCAGTGCCGGGACAGCGAAGTTTTATAGCAATCAGCCCCAGCATTTT; CDR3: CSAGTAKFYSNQPQHF
J: TRBJ2-7; size: few; V: TRBV12-3/TRBV12-4; D: TRBD1; DNA: TGTGCCAGCAATCCTGGTGGGATAGGGGGCCACGAGCAGTACTTC; CDR3: CASNPGGIGGHEQYF
J: TRBJ1-1; size: few; V: TRBV12-3/TRBV12-4; D: .; DNA: TGTGCCAGCAACCCGAGGGGGTCCGGTGAAGCTTTCTTT; CDR3: CASNPRGSGEAFF
J: TRBJ2-1; size: .; V: TRBV29-1; D: TRBD1; DNA: TGCAGCGTTGAGGACAGGGCGTATAATGGCAATGAGCAGTTCTTC; CDR3: CSVEDRAYNGNEQFF
J: TRBJ2-7; size: few; V: TRBV12-5; D: TRBD1; DNA: TGTGCTAGTGGTTTGGGACCTCGGACAGGAGAGCAGTACTTC; CDR3: CASGLGPRTGEQYF
J: TRBJ2-7; size: few; V: TRBV23-1; D: TRBD1; DNA: TGCGCCAGCAGTCGGCGACAGGGGGGCGTCTACGAGCAGTACTTC; CDR3: CASSRRQGGVYEQYF
J: TRBJ2-5; size: .; V: TRBV5-6; D: .; DNA: TGTGCCAGCACCAAGATTGCCGTAGGAGATTATGAGACCCAGTACTTC; CDR3: CASTKIAVGDYETQYF
J: TRBJ2-1; size: .; V: TRBV6-5; D: .; DNA: TGTGCCAGCAGTTACTCGGGCAGGGGGGATGAGCAGTTCTTC; CDR3: CASSYSGRGDEQFF
J: TRBJ1-2; size: .; V: TRBV9; D: .; DNA: TGTGCCAGCAGCGGCAGGGTTCAGCACTATGGCTACACCTTC; CDR3: CASSGRVQHYGYTF
J: TRBJ2-1; size: .; V: TRBV6-1; D: TRBD2; DNA: TGTGCCAGCACCTCGGAGGCAGGAGCTAGGGGAGGGAAGGTCAGTGAGCAGTTCTTC; CDR3: CASTSEAGARGGKVSEQFF
J: TRBJ1-4; size: few; V: TRBV7-2; D: .; DNA: TGTGCCAGCAGCTTAGCTACCGGAGTTAATGAAAAACTGTTTTTT; CDR3: CASSLATGVNEKLFF
J: TRBJ1-1; size: few; V: TRBV6-5; D: .; DNA: TGTGCCAGCAGTTACTCGATACGTGTATCGAACACTGAAGCTTTCTTT; CDR3: CASSYSIRVSNTEAFF
J: TRBJ2-2; size: .; V: TRBV12-3/TRBV12-4; D: .; DNA: TGTGCCAGCACCAGGGGAGCAAACCGGGGAGTGCTGTTTTTT; CDR3: CASTRGANRGVLFF
J: TRBJ2-3; size: .; V: TRBV20-1; D: TRBD1; DNA: TGCAGTGCTAGTGGGACAGGGGCCACAGATACGCAGTATTTT; CDR3: CSASGTGATDTQYF
J: TRBJ2-7; size: few; V: TRBV7-9; D: TRBD2; DNA: TGTGCCAGCAGCCGCCGGGGGGATACGATGGGAGAGCAGTACTTC; CDR3: CASSRRGDTMGEQYF
J: TRBJ2-5; size: .; V: TRBV6-2/TRBV6-3; D: .; DNA: TGTGCCAGCAGTTACCCTCCTATCAGGACCCAGTACTTC; CDR3: CASSYPPIRTQYF
J: TRBJ2-4; size: few; V: TRBV15; D: .; DNA: TGTGCCACCAGCACAGGCTCGGCCAAAAACATTCAGTACTTC; CDR3: CATSTGSAKNIQYF
J: TRBJ2-3; size: once; V: TRBV12-3/TRBV12-4; D: .; DNA: TGTGCCAGCAGTTTAGGGTTTACGGCAGATACGCAGTATTTT; CDR3: CASSLGFTADTQYF
J: TRBJ2-6; size: .; V: TRBV25-1; D: .; DNA: TGTGCCAGCCTTCACTCTGGGGCCAACGTCCTGACTTTC; CDR3: CASLHSGANVLTF
J: TRBJ2-1; size: .; V: TRBV29-1; D: TRBD1; DNA: TGCAGCGTTGCGACCTATCCAGGACAGGAAGAATACAATGAGCAGTTCTTC; CDR3: CSVATYPGQEEYNEQFF